The source of this TCR beta chain is a study of cytomegalovirus exposure and HLA in healthy donors. PCR involved 60 Vbeta and 13 Jbeta primers. Generated by immunoSEQ multiplex PCR, the TCRdb table keeps only in-frame clones and is missing some. The repertoire holds 97,000 or so clones, with around a tenth as singletons. V lost 2 bases and J lost 3, with 14 bases in between. Germline lookup yields CDR1 LNHNV and CDR2 YYDKDF (reference sequence). The CDR3 is made up of 16 amino acids. This TCR was recovered from a man over 45 in good health and CMV-seropositive. The chain uses TRBV15 and TRBJ1-5; maybe TRBD1 (5 bases). Sequencing was performed on PBMCs. CDR3 nucleotide sequence: TGTGCCACCAGCAGACTTGACGGGGGTAACAATCAGCCCCAGCATTTT. This gives the protein CATSRLDGGNNQPQHF.